The next 10 T cell receptor beta chains were all read from a single sample in a study of cytomegalovirus exposure and HLA in healthy donors. Use of 60 Vbeta and 13 Jbeta primers characterized the PCR. Here immunoSEQ multiplex PCR was the method, and the copy in TCRdb shows in-frame clones only, minus some. The table lists more than 100,000 clones, over 70% of them singletons, with 8.5% to 10% in the top ten. The sequenced material came from PBMCs. These receptors originate from a female donor in good health and CMV-seropositive.

The rearrangement links TRBV7-9 to TRBJ1-1; perhaps TRBD1 as D (5 bases). The germline V gene has CDR1 SEHNR and CDR2 FQNEAQ (reference sequence). The CDR3 spans 14 residues. Trimming cost V 1 base and J 3 bases, with 9 bases left between them. The chain's CDR3 is CASSLDDSHTEAFF. CDR3 coding DNA: TGTGCCAGCAGCTTAGATGACAGTCACACTGAAGCTTTCTTT.

The chain links TRBV2 to TRBJ1-4; D may be TRBD1 (5 bases). This CDR3 region has 16 residues. Germline V CDR1 and CDR2: SNHLY, FYNNEI. V gave up 3 bases and J gave up 3 bases, with 14 bases separating them. CDR3 DNA sequence: TGTGCCAGCAGTGATTCAAGGGGAGGGTCTAATGAAAAACTGTTTTTT. This translates into CASSDSRGGSNEKLFF.

This chain connects TRBV9 to TRBJ1-1; the D is unclear. V lost 0 bases and J 0 bases, leaving 6 bases between the germline ends. The length of the CDR3 is 14 residues. Germline loops: CDR1 SGDLS, CDR2 YYNGEE. The CDR3 DNA reads as TGTGCCAGCAGCGTAGCTCAGGTGAACACTGAAGCTTTCTTT. Amino acid sequence: CASSVAQVNTEAFF.

This chain uses TRBV7-3 with TRBJ1-1, with 7 bases lining up with TRBD1. CDR3 size: 16 residues. The V segment lost 5 bases and the J segment 1 base; nucleotides outside the gene matches: 10. Per the germline V gene, CDR1 is SGHTA and CDR2 is FQGTGA. The CDR3: CASSPSRDSSNTEAFF. CDR3 in DNA: TGTGCCAGCAGCCCGTCCCGGGACAGTTCGAACACTGAAGCTTTCTTT.

The CDR3 DNA reads as TGTGCCAGCAGCTGGGCGGGGAAGGGTTACGAGCAGTACTTC. This sequence encodes CASSWAGKGYEQYF. V and J are TRBV5-6 and TRBJ2-7; maybe TRBD2 (6 bases). Germline assignment: CDR1 SGHDT and CDR2 YYEEEE. V shed 3 bases and J shed 4 bases, with 14 bases lying between them. The CDR3 has 14 amino acids.

The chain has TRBV6-5 and TRBJ2-7, with TRBD2 identical over 8 bases. CDR1 is MNHEY and CDR2 is SVGAGI in the germline V gene. Germline trimming cut 2 bases from V and 1 base from J; bases unmatched to any gene: 4. CDR3 length: 15 amino acids. The CDR3 DNA reads TGTGCCAGCAGTTACGTGCGGGGGGCGTCCTACGAGCAGTACTTC. Translated, it gives CASSYVRGASYEQYF.

The chain carries TRBV6-1 and TRBJ1-2; D is possibly TRBD1 (6 bases). CDR3 size: 13 residues. The germline V gene has CDR1 MNHNS and CDR2 SASEGT. The V and J ends lost 4 bases and 6 bases respectively, with 12 bases between them. In DNA, the CDR3 is TGTGCCAGCAGTGGAAACAGGGTAGATGGCTACACCTTC. This codes for CASSGNRVDGYTF.

This clone occurred a few times. The rearrangement joins TRBV19 to TRBJ2-2, with D possibly being TRBD1 (5 bases). CDR3 size: 14 residues. Germline-derived CDR1 and CDR2 are LNHDA and SQIVND (reference sequence). V lost 5 bases and J 1 base, leaving 8 bases between the germline ends. CDR3 nucleotides: TGTGCCAGTAGTCGGCAGGGGAACACCGGGGAGCTGTTTTTT. Translated: CASSRQGNTGELFF.

This clone was observed a single time. The CDR3 nucleotides are TGTGCCAGCAGCTTGGGTCCGGTGGGCGAGACCCAGTACTTC. Translation gives CASSLGPVGETQYF. The chain carries TRBV5-4 and TRBJ2-5, with D unclear. V lost 0 bases and J lost 5, with 11 bases in between. The germline V gene has CDR1 SGHNT and CDR2 YYREEE (reference sequence). The CDR3 extends over 14 amino acids.

A remark on this clone: Other nucleotide sequences from this sample produce the same CDR3. The CDR3 protein is CASSHDLAGGRETQYF. The CDR3 DNA is TGCGCCAGCAGCCACGATCTAGCGGGGGGCCGAGAGACCCAGTACTTC. The chain couples TRBV5-1 to TRBJ2-5; 11 bases map to TRBD2. Germline loops: CDR1 SGHRS, CDR2 YFSETQ. J gave up 4 bases and V 4 bases, and 9 bases lay outside the gene matches. The CDR3 is made up of 16 amino acids.